The present T cell receptor beta chain was sequenced within a study of T cell responses to AZD1222 COVID-19 vaccine. As for this clone: Its antigen remains unknown.

This table comes from immunoSEQ multiplex PCR, and its TCRdb copy is limited to in-frame clones, with some not included. The repertoire holds 100,000 or so clones, with around 90% as singletons. General observations from the study: Only after the peak T cell response were repertoires sampled.

This CDR3 spans 13 amino acids. Germline loops: CDR1 SQVTM, CDR2 ANQGSEA. Trimming removed 7 bases at V and 4 bases at J, with 15 bases between. The sequence was obtained from an adult in good health. The chain recombines TRBV29-1 with TRBJ2-3; TRBD2 might be the D (6 bases). The sequencing used peripheral blood, collected on day 0 of AZD1222 vaccination. In DNA form, the CDR3 reads TGCAGCGCAGCTTCCGGGAGTTCAGATACGCAGTATTTT. This encodes CSAASGSSDTQYF.